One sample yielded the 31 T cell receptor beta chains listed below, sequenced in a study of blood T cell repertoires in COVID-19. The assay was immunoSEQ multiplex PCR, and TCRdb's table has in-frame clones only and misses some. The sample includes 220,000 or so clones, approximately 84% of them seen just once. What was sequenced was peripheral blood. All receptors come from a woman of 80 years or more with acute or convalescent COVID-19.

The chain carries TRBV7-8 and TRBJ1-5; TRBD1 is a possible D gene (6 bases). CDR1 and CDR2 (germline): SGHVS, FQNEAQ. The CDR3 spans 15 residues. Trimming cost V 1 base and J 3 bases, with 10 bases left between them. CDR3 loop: CASSLGGGVNQPQHF. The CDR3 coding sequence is TGTGCCAGCAGCTTAGGAGGGGGAGTCAATCAGCCCCAGCATTTT.

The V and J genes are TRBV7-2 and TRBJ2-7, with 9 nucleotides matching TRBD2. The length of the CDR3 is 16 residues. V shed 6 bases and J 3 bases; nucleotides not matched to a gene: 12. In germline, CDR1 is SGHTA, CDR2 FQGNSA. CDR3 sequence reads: CASSLGPLAGRYEQYF. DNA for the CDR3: TGTGCCAGCAGTCTAGGACCACTAGCGGGCCGCTACGAGCAGTACTTC. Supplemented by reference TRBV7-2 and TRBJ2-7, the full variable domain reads GAGVSQSPSNKVTEKGKDVELRCDPISGHTALYWYRQSLGQGLEFLIYFQGNSAPDKSGLPSDRFSAERTGGSVSTLTIQRTQQEDSAVYLCASSLGPLAGRYEQYFGPGTRLTVT.

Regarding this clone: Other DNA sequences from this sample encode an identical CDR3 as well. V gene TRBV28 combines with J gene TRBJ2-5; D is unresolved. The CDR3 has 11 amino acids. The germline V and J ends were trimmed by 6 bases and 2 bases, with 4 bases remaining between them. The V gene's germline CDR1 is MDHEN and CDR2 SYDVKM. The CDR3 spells CASSLQETQYF. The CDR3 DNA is TGTGCCAGCAGCCTACAAGAGACCCAGTACTTC. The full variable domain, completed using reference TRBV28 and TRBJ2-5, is DVKVTQSSRYLVKRTGEKVFLECVQDMDHENMFWYRQDPGLGLRLIYFSYDVKMKEKGDIPEGYSVSREKKERFSLILESASTNQTSMYLCASSLQETQYFGPGTRLLVL.

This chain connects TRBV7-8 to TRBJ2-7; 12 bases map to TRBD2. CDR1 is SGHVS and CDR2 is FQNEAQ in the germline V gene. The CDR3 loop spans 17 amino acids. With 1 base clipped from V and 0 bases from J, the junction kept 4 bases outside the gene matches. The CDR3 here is CASSLGLAGGYSYEQYF. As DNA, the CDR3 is TGTGCCAGCAGCTTAGGGCTAGCGGGGGGGTACTCCTACGAGCAGTACTTC.

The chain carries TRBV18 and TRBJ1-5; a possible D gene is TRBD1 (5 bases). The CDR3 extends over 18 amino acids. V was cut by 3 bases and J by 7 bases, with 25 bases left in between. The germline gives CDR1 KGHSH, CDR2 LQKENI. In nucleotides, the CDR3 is TGTGCCAGCTCACCGGCTGGGGGGTCCCAGGAGGTAGGGCAGCCCCAGCATTTT. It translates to CASSPAGGSQEVGQPQHF.

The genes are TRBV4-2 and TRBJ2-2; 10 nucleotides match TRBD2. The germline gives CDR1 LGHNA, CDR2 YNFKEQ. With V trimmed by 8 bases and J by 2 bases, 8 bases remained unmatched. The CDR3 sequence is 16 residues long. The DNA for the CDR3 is TGTGCCAGCGCTACCGGGACTAGCGAAAACACCGGGGAGCTGTTTTTT. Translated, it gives CASATGTSENTGELFF.

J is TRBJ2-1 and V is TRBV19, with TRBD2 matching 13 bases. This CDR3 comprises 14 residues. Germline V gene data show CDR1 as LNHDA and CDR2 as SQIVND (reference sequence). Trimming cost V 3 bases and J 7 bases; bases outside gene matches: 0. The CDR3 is CASSMGLAGNEQFF. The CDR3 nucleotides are TGTGCCAGTAGTATGGGACTAGCGGGAAATGAGCAGTTCTTC.

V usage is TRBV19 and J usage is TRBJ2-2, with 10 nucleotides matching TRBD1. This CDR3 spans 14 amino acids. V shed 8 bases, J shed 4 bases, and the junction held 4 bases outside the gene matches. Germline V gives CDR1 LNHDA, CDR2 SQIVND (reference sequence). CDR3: CASGTGAGTGELFF. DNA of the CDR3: TGTGCCAGTGGGACAGGGGCGGGCACCGGGGAGCTGTTTTTT.

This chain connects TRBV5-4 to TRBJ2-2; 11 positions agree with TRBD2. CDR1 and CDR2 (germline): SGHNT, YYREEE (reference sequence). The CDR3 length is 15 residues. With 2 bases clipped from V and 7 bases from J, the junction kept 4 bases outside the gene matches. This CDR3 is CASSLLAGENGELFF. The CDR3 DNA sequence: TGTGCCAGCAGCTTACTAGCGGGAGAAAACGGGGAGCTGTTTTTT.

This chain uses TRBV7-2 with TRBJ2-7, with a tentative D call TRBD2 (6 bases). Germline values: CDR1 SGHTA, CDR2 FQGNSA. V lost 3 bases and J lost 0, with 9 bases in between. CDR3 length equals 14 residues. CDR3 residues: CASSFGGASYEQYF. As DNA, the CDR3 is TGTGCCAGCAGCTTCGGCGGGGCCTCCTACGAGCAGTACTTC.

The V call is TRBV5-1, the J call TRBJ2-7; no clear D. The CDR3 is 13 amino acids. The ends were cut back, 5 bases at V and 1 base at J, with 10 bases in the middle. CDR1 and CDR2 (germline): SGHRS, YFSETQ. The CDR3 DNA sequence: TGCGCCAGCAGTTCGACGGGTTCCTACGAGCAGTACTTC. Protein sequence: CASSSTGSYEQYF.

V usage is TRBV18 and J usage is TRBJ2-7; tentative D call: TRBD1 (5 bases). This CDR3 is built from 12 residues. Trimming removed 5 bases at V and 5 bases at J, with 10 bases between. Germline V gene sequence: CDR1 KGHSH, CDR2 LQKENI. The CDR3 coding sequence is TGTGCCAGCTCATCAGGGTACCACGAGCAGTACTTC. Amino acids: CASSSGYHEQYF.

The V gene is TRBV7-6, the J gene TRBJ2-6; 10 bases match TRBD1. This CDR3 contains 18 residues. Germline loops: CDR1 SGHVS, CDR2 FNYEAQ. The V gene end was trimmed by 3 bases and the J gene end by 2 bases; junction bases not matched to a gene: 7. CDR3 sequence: CASSFPGQGLAGANVLTF. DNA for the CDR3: TGTGCCAGCAGCTTCCCGGGACAGGGGTTAGCTGGGGCCAACGTCCTGACTTTC.

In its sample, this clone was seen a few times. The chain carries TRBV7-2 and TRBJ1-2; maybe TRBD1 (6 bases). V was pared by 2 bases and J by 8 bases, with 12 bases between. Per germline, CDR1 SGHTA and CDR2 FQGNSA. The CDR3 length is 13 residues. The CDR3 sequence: CASSLPGRGGYTF. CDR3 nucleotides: TGTGCCAGCAGCTTACCGGGCAGGGGAGGCTACACCTTC.

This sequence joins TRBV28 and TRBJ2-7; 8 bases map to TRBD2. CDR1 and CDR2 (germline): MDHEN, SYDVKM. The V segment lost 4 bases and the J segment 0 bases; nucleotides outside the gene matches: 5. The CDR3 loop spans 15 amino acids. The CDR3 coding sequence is TGTGCCAGCAGTTCCCCGGGAGGGCCCTCCTACGAGCAGTACTTC. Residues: CASSSPGGPSYEQYF.

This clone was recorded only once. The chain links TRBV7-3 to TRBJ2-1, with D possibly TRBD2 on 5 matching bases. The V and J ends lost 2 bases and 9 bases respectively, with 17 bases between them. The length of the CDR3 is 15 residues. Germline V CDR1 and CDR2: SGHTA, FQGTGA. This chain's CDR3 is CASSLEGLLSSEQFF. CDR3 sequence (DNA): TGTGCCAGCAGCTTAGAGGGCCTACTAAGCAGTGAGCAGTTCTTC. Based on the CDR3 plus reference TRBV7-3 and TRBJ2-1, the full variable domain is GAGVSQTPSNKVTEKGKYVELRCDPISGHTALYWYRQSLGQGPEFLIYFQGTGAADDSGLPNDRFFAVRPEGSVSTLKIQRTERGDSAVYLCASSLEGLLSSEQFFGPGTRLTVL.

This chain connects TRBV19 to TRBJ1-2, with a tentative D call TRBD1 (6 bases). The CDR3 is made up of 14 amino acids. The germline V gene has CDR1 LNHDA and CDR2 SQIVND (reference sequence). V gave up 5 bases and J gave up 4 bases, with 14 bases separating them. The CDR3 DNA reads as TGTGCCAGTAGTGGGCGACAGGCCCGCTATGGCTACACCTTC. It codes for CASSGRQARYGYTF. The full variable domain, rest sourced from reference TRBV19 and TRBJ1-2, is DGGITQSPKYLFRKEGQNVTLSCEQNLNHDAMYWYRQDPGQGLRLIYYSQIVNDFQKGDIAEGYSVSREKKESFPLTVTSAQKNPTAFYLCASSGRQARYGYTFGSGTRLTVV.

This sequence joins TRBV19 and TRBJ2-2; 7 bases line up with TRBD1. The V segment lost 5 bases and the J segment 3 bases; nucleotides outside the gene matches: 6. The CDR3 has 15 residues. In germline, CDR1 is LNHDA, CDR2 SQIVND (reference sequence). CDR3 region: CASSATGLDTGELFF. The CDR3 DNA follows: TGTGCCAGTAGTGCGACAGGGTTGGACACCGGGGAGCTGTTTTTT.

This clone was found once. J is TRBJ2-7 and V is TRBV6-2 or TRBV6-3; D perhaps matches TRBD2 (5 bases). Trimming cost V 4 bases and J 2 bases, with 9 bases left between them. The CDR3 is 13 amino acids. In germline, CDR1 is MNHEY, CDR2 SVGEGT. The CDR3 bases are TGTGCCAGCAGTTCCGTTAGCGCCTACGAGCAGTACTTC. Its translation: CASSSVSAYEQYF.

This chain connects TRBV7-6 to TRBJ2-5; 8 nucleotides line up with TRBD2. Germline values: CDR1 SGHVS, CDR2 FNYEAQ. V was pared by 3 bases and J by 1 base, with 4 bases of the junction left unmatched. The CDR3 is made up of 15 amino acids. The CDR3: CASSLLSGAQETQYF. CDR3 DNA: TGTGCCAGCAGCTTGCTTAGCGGGGCCCAAGAGACCCAGTACTTC.

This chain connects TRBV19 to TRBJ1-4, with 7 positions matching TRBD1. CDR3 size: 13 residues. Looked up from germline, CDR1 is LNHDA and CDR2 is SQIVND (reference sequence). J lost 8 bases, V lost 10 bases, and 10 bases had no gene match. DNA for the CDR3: TGTGCCACCCAGTACAGGGGAGTGGAAAAACTGTTTTTT. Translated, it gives CATQYRGVEKLFF.

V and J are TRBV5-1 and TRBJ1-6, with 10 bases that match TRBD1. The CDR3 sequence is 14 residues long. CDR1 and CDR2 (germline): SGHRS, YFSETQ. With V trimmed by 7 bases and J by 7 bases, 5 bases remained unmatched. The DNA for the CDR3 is TGCGCCAGCCACCGGGACAGGGGAAATTCACCCCTCCACTTT. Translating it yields CASHRDRGNSPLHF.

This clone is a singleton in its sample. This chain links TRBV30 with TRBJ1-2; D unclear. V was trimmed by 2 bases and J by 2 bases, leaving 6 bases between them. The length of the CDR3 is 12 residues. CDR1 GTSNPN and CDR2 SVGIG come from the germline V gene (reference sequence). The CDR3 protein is CAWSRGNYGYTF. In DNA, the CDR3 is TGTGCCTGGAGTCGGGGAAACTATGGCTACACCTTC.

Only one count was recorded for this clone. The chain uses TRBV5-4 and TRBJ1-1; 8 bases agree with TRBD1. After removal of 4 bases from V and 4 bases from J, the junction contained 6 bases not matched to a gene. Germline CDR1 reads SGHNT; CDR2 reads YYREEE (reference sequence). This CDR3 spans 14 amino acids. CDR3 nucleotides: TGTGCCAGCAGCCCGACAGGGGAAACCACTGAAGCTTTCTTT. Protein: CASSPTGETTEAFF.

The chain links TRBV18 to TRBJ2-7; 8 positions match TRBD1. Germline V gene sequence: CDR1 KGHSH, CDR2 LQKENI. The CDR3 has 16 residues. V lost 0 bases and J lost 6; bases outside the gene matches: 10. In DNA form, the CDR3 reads TGTGCCAGCTCACCACCGGTGGGACAGGATGGAGCCGAGCAGTACTTC. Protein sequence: CASSPPVGQDGAEQYF.

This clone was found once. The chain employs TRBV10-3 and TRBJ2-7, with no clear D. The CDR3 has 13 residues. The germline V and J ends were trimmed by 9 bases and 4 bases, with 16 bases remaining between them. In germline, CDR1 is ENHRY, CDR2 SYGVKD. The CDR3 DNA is TGTGCCATTACCGTGAGGCCTGGATACGAGCAGTACTTC. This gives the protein CAITVRPGYEQYF.

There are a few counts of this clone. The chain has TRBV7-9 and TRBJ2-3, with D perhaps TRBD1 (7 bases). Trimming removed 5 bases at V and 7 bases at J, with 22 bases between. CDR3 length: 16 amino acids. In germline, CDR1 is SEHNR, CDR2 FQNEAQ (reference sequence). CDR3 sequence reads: CASSPGGDSGRNTQYF. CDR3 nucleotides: TGTGCCAGCAGCCCCGGCGGGGACAGTGGAAGAAATACGCAGTATTTT.

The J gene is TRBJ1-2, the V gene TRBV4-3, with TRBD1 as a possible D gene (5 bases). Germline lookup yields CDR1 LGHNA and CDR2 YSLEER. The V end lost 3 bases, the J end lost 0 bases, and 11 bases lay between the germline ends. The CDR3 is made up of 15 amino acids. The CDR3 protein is CASSHRDSANYGYTF. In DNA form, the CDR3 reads TGCGCCAGCAGCCACCGGGACTCCGCTAACTATGGCTACACCTTC.

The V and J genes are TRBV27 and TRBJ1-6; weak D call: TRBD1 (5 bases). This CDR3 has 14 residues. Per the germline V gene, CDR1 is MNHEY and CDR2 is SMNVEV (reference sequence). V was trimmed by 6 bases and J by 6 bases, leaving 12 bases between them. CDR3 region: CASRGGTFNSPLHF. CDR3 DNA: TGTGCCAGCAGGGGGGGGACGTTTAATTCACCCCTCCACTTT.

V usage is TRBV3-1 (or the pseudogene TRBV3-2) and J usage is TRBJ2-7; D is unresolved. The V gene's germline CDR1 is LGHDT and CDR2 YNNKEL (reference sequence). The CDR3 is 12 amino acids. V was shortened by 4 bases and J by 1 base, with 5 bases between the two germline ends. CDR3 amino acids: CASSLSSYEQYF. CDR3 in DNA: TGTGCCAGCAGCCTTTCGTCCTACGAGCAGTACTTC.

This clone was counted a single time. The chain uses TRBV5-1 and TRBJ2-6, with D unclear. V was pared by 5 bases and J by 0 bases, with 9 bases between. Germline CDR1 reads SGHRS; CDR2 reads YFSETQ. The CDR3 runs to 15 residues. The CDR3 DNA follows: TGCGCCAGCAGTCGAGAGGCCTCTGGGGCCAACGTCCTGACTTTC. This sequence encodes CASSREASGANVLTF.